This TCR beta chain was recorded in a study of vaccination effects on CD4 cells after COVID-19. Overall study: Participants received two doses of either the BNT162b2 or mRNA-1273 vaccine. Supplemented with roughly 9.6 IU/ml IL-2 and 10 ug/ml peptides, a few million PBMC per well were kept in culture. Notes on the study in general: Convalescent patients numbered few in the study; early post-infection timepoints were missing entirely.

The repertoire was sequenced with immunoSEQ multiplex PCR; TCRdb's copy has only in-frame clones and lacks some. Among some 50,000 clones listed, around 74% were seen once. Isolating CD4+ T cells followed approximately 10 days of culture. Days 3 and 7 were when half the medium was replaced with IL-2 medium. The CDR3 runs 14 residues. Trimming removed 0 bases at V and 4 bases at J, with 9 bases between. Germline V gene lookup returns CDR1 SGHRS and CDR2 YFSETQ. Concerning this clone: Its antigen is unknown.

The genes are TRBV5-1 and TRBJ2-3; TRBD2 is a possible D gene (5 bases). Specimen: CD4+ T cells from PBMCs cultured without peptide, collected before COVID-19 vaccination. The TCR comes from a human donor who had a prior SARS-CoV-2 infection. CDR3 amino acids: CASSLEVSADTQYF. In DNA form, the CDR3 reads TGCGCCAGCAGCTTGGAGGTTAGCGCAGATACGCAGTATTTT. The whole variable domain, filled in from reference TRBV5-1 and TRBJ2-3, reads KAGVTQTPRYLIKTRGQQVTLSCSPISGHRSVSWYQQTPGQGLQFLFEYFSETQRNKGNFPGRFSGRQFSNSRSEMNVSTLELGDSALYLCASSLEVSADTQYFGPGTRLTVL.